The entry below describes one T cell receptor (beta chain). Antigen specificity is unknown. TCRdb recomputed calls from the reads with MiXCR, one row per CDR3 protein. The table has some 800,000 distinct CDR3 sequences, roughly 29% seen once. The data derive from a study of T cell repertoires in cytomegalovirus infection. Study-wide context: Well-studied HLA-B-restricted CMV epitopes were used in the study alongside recently identified HLA-C-restricted ones.

Overall study results and limits: There were HLA-C-restricted CMV-specific TCR beta clonotypes dominating the ex vivo response.

This receptor was obtained from a human donor in good health (CMV status not recorded). Some clones in this sample may be carry-over from other donors' samples. The sample in question was cultured CD8+ T cells from PBMCs, obtained from culture after CMV antigen stimulation.

CDR3 coding DNA: TGCAGTGCTAGCCTGGGATTCATGAACACTGAAGCTTTCTTT. It codes for CSASLGFMNTEAFF. This chain links TRBV20-1 with TRBJ1-1; D call uncertain. Between the trimmed V and J ends, which lost 3 bases and 0 bases, there was a span of 11 bases. The germline gives CDR1 DFQATT, CDR2 SNEGSKA (reference sequence). This CDR3 comprises 14 residues.